Listed below are T cell receptor beta chains from one sample, sequenced in a study of T-cell memory formation after mild COVID-19. TCRdb processed the 5' RACE reads anew with MiXCR; each CDR3 protein has one entry. Of 150,000 to 200,000 distinct CDR3 sequences in the sample, more than 14% were seen once. The specimen sequenced was PBMCs or a T cell subset sorted from them (not recorded which). These TCRs come from an adult woman who had mild COVID-19 (a few samples of this study predate the infection). Cell type and time point are not known. The CDR3 runs from the conserved cysteine through the conserved F or W. D genes are given only for firm matches. Size values are once, few and many counts, or a class for expanded clones, and some rows have none.

D gene: TRBD1
J gene: TRBJ1-5
clone size: few
V gene: TRBV5-1
CDR3 protein: CASSLGQGAGQPQHF
CDR3 DNA: TGCGCCAGCAGCCTGGGACAGGGGGCCGGTCAGCCCCAGCATTTT

D gene: -
J gene: TRBJ1-2
clone size: -
V gene: TRBV18
CDR3 protein: CASSHQGLEGANYGYTF
CDR3 DNA: TGTGCCAGCTCGCATCAGGGGCTAGAGGGAGCTAACTATGGCTACACCTTC

D gene: -
J gene: TRBJ2-7
clone size: few
V gene: TRBV13
CDR3 protein: CASSSRDGSSYEQYF
CDR3 DNA: TGTGCCAGCAGCTCCCGGGACGGCAGCTCCTACGAGCAGTACTTC

D gene: -
J gene: TRBJ2-7
clone size: once
V gene: TRBV7-2
CDR3 protein: CASSVSPGRSYEQYF
CDR3 DNA: TGTGCCAGCAGCGTCTCCCCTGGCAGGAGCTACGAGCAGTACTTC

D gene: -
J gene: TRBJ2-2
clone size: few
V gene: TRBV24-1
CDR3 protein: CATRYPRGQVKALTGELFF
CDR3 DNA: TGTGCCACCAGGTACCCAAGGGGCCAGGTAAAAGCGCTGACCGGGGAGCTGTTTTTT

D gene: TRBD2
J gene: TRBJ2-1
clone size: -
V gene: TRBV20-1
CDR3 protein: CSASLLAGEAAAHEQFF
CDR3 DNA: TGCAGTGCTAGTCTCCTAGCGGGAGAAGCAGCGGCACATGAGCAGTTCTTC

D gene: -
J gene: TRBJ1-1
clone size: -
V gene: TRBV12-3/TRBV12-4
CDR3 protein: CASSSRRITEAFF
CDR3 DNA: TGTGCCAGCAGCTCCCGCCGGATCACTGAAGCTTTCTTT

D gene: -
J gene: TRBJ2-5
clone size: few
V gene: TRBV4-2
CDR3 protein: CASSQVDQETQYF
CDR3 DNA: TGTGCCAGCAGCCAAGTCGATCAAGAGACCCAGTACTTC

D gene: -
J gene: TRBJ2-3
clone size: -
V gene: TRBV20-1
CDR3 protein: CSARDRGGSPPDTQYF
CDR3 DNA: TGCAGTGCTAGAGACCGAGGAGGCTCACCCCCCGATACGCAGTATTTT

D gene: TRBD2
J gene: TRBJ2-2
clone size: -
V gene: TRBV5-4
CDR3 protein: CASSLGAGLNTGELFF
CDR3 DNA: TGTGCCAGCAGCTTGGGAGCGGGGCTAAACACCGGGGAGCTGTTTTTT

D gene: TRBD1
J gene: TRBJ2-2
clone size: few
V gene: TRBV29-1
CDR3 protein: CSVGTGVDTGELFF
CDR3 DNA: TGCAGCGTTGGGACAGGGGTCGACACCGGGGAGCTGTTTTTT

D gene: TRBD2
J gene: TRBJ2-1
clone size: -
V gene: TRBV6-2/TRBV6-3
CDR3 protein: CASSVGLAGIEQFF
CDR3 DNA: TGTGCCAGCAGCGTGGGACTAGCGGGTATTGAGCAGTTCTTC

D gene: -
J gene: TRBJ2-3
clone size: -
V gene: TRBV10-3
CDR3 protein: CAILDSDGTDTQYF
CDR3 DNA: TGTGCCATCCTCGACTCTGATGGCACAGATACGCAGTATTTT

D gene: -
J gene: TRBJ2-7
clone size: -
V gene: TRBV10-3
CDR3 protein: CAISDWGGQTAYEQYF
CDR3 DNA: TGTGCCATCAGTGACTGGGGGGGACAGACAGCCTACGAGCAGTACTTC